This TCR beta chain was sequenced during a study of cytomegalovirus exposure and HLA in healthy donors. PCR amplification relied on 60 Vbeta primers (plus 13 Jbeta primers). The data were produced by immunoSEQ multiplex PCR, yet TCRdb's version contains in-frame clones alone and is incomplete. The top ten clones hold 3% of a sample with roughly 140,000 clones, around three fifths of them seen once. There were likely unrecorded immune exposures, though donors were nominally healthy when sampled. Overall study findings and caveats: Sequencing likely caused a cluster of highly shared sequence variants. Cytomegalovirus-associated TCR beta chains were listed, numbering roughly 150. Immune exposure data for these donors was limited to CMV serostatus.

This clone was detected a few times. Antigen unknown. The clonotype comes from a woman aged 25 to 39 in good health and CMV-seropositive. The material sequenced was PBMCs.

The chain's CDR3 is CASSPPGTVSEAFF. The DNA for the CDR3 is TGTGCCAGCTCACCACCCGGGACAGTCTCTGAAGCTTTCTTT. This chain uses TRBV18 with TRBJ1-1, with 7 positions matching TRBD1. The CDR3 loop spans 14 amino acids. With 0 bases clipped from V and 6 bases from J, the junction kept 4 bases outside the gene matches. The germline V gene encodes CDR1 KGHSH and CDR2 LQKENI.